These T cell receptor beta chains were read from a single sample in a study of identical twins. TCRdb called the 5' RACE reads again in MiXCR, with one record for every CDR3 protein. The sample contains around 490,000 distinct CDR3 sequences, approximately 20% of which appear only once. This same sample was also taken into another study, of yellow fever vaccine responses in identical twins.

The sample was CD4+ T cells sorted from blood. The receptors derive from a young woman in good health. The CDR3 runs from the conserved cysteine through the conserved F or W. Fields, in order: V gene, clone size, J gene, D gene, CDR3 protein, CDR3 DNA. The D gene is left open where the match is weak. Not all rows give a size; the values are once, few, many and, for expanded clones, a class.

TRBV20-1	.	TRBJ2-5	TRBD2	CRAGDPIAGGGKQETQYF	TGCAGGGCTGGAGACCCTATAGCGGGGGGGGGCAAACAAGAGACCCAGTACTTC
TRBV18	few	TRBJ2-5	TRBD2	CASSPIGRAGDRTQYF	TGTGCCAGCTCCCCCATTGGGCGAGCGGGGGATAGGACCCAGTACTTC
TRBV20-1	few	TRBJ2-1	TRBD2	CSAIAGGYNEQFF	TGCAGTGCTATTGCGGGAGGGTACAATGAGCAGTTCTTC
TRBV6-1	.	TRBJ2-5	TRBD2	CASSPRAGGGFETQYF	TGTGCCAGCAGTCCCAGGGCGGGAGGTGGGTTTGAGACCCAGTACTTC
TRBV28	few	TRBJ1-1	.	CASSLLAGNRMNTEAFF	TGTGCCAGCAGTTTATTGGCCGGGAATCGGATGAACACTGAAGCTTTCTTT
TRBV24-1	.	TRBJ2-1	TRBD1	CATSDLAGGEGSYNEQFF	TGTGCCACCAGTGATTTGGCAGGGGGTGAGGGCTCCTACAATGAGCAGTTCTTC
TRBV18	.	TRBJ1-1	TRBD1	CASSPTTGVLTEAFF	TGTGCCAGCTCACCAACGACAGGGGTTTTAACTGAAGCTTTCTTT
TRBV27	.	TRBJ2-7	TRBD2	CASSLVSSGPYEQYF	TGTGCCAGCAGTTTAGTGTCTAGCGGCCCCTACGAGCAGTACTTC
TRBV4-2	.	TRBJ2-1	TRBD2	CASSPRYAGLAGGESSYNEQFF	TGTGCCAGCAGCCCTCGTTATGCGGGTCTAGCGGGAGGGGAGAGCTCCTACAATGAGCAGTTCTTC
TRBV2	.	TRBJ2-6	.	CASSDWTEANVLTF	TGTGCCAGCAGTGACTGGACTGAGGCCAACGTCCTGACTTTC
TRBV5-1	few	TRBJ2-3	TRBD1	CASSSQGRRTDTQYF	TGCGCCAGCAGCTCACAGGGGAGACGCACAGATACGCAGTATTTT